Here is one TCR beta chain with its context. Its antigen is unknown. Germline V lookup: CDR1 SGHVS, CDR2 FNYEAQ. This CDR3 comprises 13 residues. V lost 4 bases, J lost 7 bases, and 4 bases stayed unmatched. TCRdb called the RT-PCR reads again in MiXCR, with one record for every CDR3 protein. The sample lists a few hundred thousand distinct CDR3 sequences; about a fifth were seen once. This sample stems from a study of response to subunit inactivated influenza vaccine. Study observations and caveats: Seasonal influenza vaccination, on each occasion, was suggested by the authors to recruit few new T cells.

The TCR sequence derives from a man aged 50 to 69 who received an inactivated influenza vaccine. This specimen consisted of PBMCs from blood, obtained about 20 months after vaccination. The chain links TRBV7-6 to TRBJ1-5, with 7 bases lining up with TRBD1. CDR3 sequence reads: CASSSQGGQPQHF. CDR3 nucleotide sequence: TGTGCCAGCAGCTCTCAGGGGGGCCAGCCCCAGCATTTT.